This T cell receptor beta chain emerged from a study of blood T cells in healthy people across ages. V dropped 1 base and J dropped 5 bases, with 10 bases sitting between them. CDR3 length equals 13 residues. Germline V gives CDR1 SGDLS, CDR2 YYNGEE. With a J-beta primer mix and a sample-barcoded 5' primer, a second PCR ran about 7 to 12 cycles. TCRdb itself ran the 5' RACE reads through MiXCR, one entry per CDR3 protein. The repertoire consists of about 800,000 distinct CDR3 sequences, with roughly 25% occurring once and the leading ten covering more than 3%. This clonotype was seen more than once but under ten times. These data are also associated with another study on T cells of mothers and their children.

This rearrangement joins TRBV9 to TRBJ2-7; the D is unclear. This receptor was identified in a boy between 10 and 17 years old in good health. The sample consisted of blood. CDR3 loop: CASSVSSYDEQYF. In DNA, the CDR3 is TGTGCCAGCAGCGTAAGCTCGTACGACGAGCAGTACTTC. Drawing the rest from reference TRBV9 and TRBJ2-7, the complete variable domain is DSGVTQTPKHLITATGQRVTLRCSPRSGDLSVYWYQQSLDQGLQFLIQYYNGEERAKGNILERFSAQQFPDLHSELNLSSLELGDSALYFCASSVSSYDEQYFGPGTRLTVT.